Reported below is one TCR beta chain. The antigen is undetermined. V lost 2 bases, J lost 10 bases, and 10 bases stayed unmatched. The CDR3 spans 15 residues. Germline V lookup: CDR1 LNHDA, CDR2 SQIVND (reference sequence). Produced via immunoSEQ multiplex PCR; TCRdb's table is partial and in-frame only. The repertoire has 80,000 or so clones, 70% to 90% of them found once; the top ten carry approximately 1.5%. This record belongs to a study of T cell responses to AZD1222 COVID-19 vaccine. Study-level findings and limits: Only a handful of AZD1222 recipients were seropositive at baseline. Unmutated variant regions are reportedly the target of nearly half of TCRs that are spike-specific. Donors in the cohort were predominantly white British and more often female, and clonal diversity was possibly underestimated.

The chain joins TRBV19 to TRBJ2-1; TRBD2 matches 8 bases. Sequenced here: peripheral blood, sampled on day 0 of AZD1222 vaccination. The sequence was obtained from an adult in good health. CDR3 in amino acids: CASSIRGLVSEEQFF. DNA of the CDR3: TGTGCCAGTAGTATAAGGGGACTAGTTTCAGAGGAGCAGTTCTTC.